The 28 T cell receptor beta chains reported below all come from one sample, sequenced in a study of HIV-infected patients and healthy controls. All unsorted peripheral T cells were captured because whole blood was used without fractionation. Alpha and beta constant-region primers primed reverse transcription of about 0.5 ug RNA. Alpha and beta chain libraries were made separately by chain-specific third strand synthesis with multiplexing indices. TCRdb re-derived calls from the 5' RACE reads in MiXCR, one entry per CDR3 protein. The sample has around 5,800 distinct CDR3 sequences, approximately 10% seen once; the top ten hold around an eighth. The sample here was blood, taken before antiretroviral therapy. The receptors shown here come from an adult with HIV infection.

J is TRBJ1-5 and V is TRBV19, with 8 bases identical to TRBD1. V lost 6 bases and J lost 5; bases outside the gene matches: 3. The CDR3 consists of 13 residues. The germline CDR1 and CDR2 sequences are LNHDA and SQIVND (reference sequence). The CDR3 is CASSRTGYQPQHF. The CDR3 nucleotides are TGTGCCAGTAGCCGGACAGGGTATCAGCCCCAGCATTTT.

This clonotype was counted many times. The CDR3 is CASRPGGTTEAFF. The CDR3 DNA is TGTGCCAGCAGGCCGGGGGGTACCACTGAAGCTTTCTTT. The rearrangement uses TRBV6-5 and TRBJ1-1; tentative D call: TRBD1 (5 bases). In germline, CDR1 is MNHEY, CDR2 SVGAGI. Trimming stripped 6 bases from V and 4 bases from J, with 12 bases between. The CDR3 is 13 residues long.

Relative to its sample, this clonotype is medium-sized (0.01 to 0.1%). The V gene is TRBV27, the J gene TRBJ2-7, with D perhaps TRBD1 (5 bases). Germline CDR1 MNHEY, CDR2 SMNVEV (reference sequence). V lost 3 bases, J lost 1 base, and 10 bases lay in between. The CDR3 extends over 14 amino acids. CDR3 protein: CASSFDSDSYEQYF. The DNA of the CDR3 is TGTGCCAGCAGTTTCGACAGCGATTCCTACGAGCAGTACTTC.

This clonotype was counted ten times or more. The V call is TRBV7-9, the J call TRBJ1-1; D is uncertain. Germline values: CDR1 SEHNR, CDR2 FQNEAQ (reference sequence). The CDR3 is 11 residues long. V lost 2 bases, J lost 7 bases, and 5 bases lay in between. The CDR3 protein is CASSLKDEAFF. CDR3 sequence (DNA): TGTGCCAGCAGCTTAAAGGATGAAGCTTTCTTT.

Relative to its sample, this clonotype is medium-sized. V and J are TRBV2 and TRBJ1-1, with a tentative D call TRBD1 (5 bases). Germline CDR1 reads SNHLY; CDR2 reads FYNNEI. This CDR3 has 14 amino acids. V was clipped by 2 bases and J by 0 bases, with 7 bases between them. CDR3 amino acids: CASSEQGLNTEAFF. The CDR3 bases are TGTGCCAGCAGTGAACAGGGATTGAACACTGAAGCTTTCTTT.

The table lists this clonotype with a few counts. The CDR3 coding sequence is TGCGCCAGCAGCTTGGGTAGCGGGACGATCCAAGAGACCCAGTACTTC. Its protein is CASSLGSGTIQETQYF. The rearrangement uses TRBV5-1 and TRBJ2-5; 8 positions agree with TRBD2. The CDR3 consists of 16 residues. Germline values: CDR1 SGHRS, CDR2 YFSETQ. V was pared by 0 bases and J by 1 base, with 5 bases of the junction left unmatched.

This clonotype was found many times. As DNA, the CDR3 is TGTGCCAGCACCGGGGCCTCGAATGAAAAACTGTTTTTT. It codes for CASTGASNEKLFF. The V call is TRBV6-1, the J call TRBJ1-4, with D possibly TRBD1 on 5 matching bases. The CDR3 is made up of 13 amino acids. Trimming stripped 7 bases from V and 5 bases from J, with 11 bases between. Germline V gene sequence: CDR1 MNHNS, CDR2 SASEGT.

This clonotype was counted ten times or more. For the CDR3, the DNA is TGCAGTGCTATGGATCCCTGGGGCTACAATGAGCAGTTCTTC. It is translated as CSAMDPWGYNEQFF. The V gene is TRBV20-1, the J gene TRBJ2-1; no definite D call. CDR1 is DFQATT, CDR2 SNEGSKA, per germline (reference sequence). With 4 bases removed from V and 3 bases from J, the gap between germline ends came to 13 bases. CDR3 length: 14 amino acids.

V and J are TRBV18 and TRBJ1-1; the D is unclear. The V gene lost 4 bases and the J gene lost 4 bases, with 13 bases spanning the gap. This CDR3 is 14 amino acids long. Germline V CDR1 and CDR2: KGHSH, LQKENI. This CDR3 reads CASSRMVGGTEAFF. In DNA form, the CDR3 reads TGTGCCAGCTCACGGATGGTCGGAGGCACTGAAGCTTTCTTT.

By its share, this clonotype is medium-sized (0.01 to 0.1%). The J gene is TRBJ1-5, the V gene TRBV20-1, with D tentatively TRBD1 (6 bases). The CDR3 sequence is 13 residues long. With 1 base removed from V and 5 bases from J, the gap between germline ends came to 9 bases. Germline CDR1 is DFQATT and CDR2 is SNEGSKA (reference sequence). The CDR3: CSARGGADQPQHF. CDR3 DNA sequence: TGCAGTGCTAGAGGGGGGGCGGATCAGCCCCAGCATTTT.

This clonotype is termed medium-sized. The DNA for the CDR3 is TGTGCCAGCAGCTCCACCTTTAGTCGGGAGTACTTC. The encoded protein is CASSSTFSREYF. The chain recombines TRBV7-9 with TRBJ2-5, with D hard to call. The CDR3 covers 12 residues. Trimming removed 4 bases at V and 12 bases at J, with 15 bases between. The germline V gene has CDR1 SEHNR and CDR2 FQNEAQ (reference sequence).

This chain connects TRBV13 to TRBJ2-3; TRBD2 agrees at 9 bases. Per the germline V gene, CDR1 is PRHDT and CDR2 is FYEKMQ (reference sequence). V trimming: 6 bases; J trimming: 0 bases; junction bases outside the gene matches: 16. This CDR3 region has 19 residues. CDR3 residues: CASRSRGSSGASSTDTQYF. CDR3 DNA sequence: TGTGCCAGCAGATCCCGGGGTTCTAGCGGGGCCTCTAGCACAGATACGCAGTATTTT. The full variable domain, rest sourced from reference TRBV13 and TRBJ2-3, is AAGVIQSPRHLIKEKRETATLKCYPIPRHDTVYWYQQGPGQDPQFLISFYEKMQSDKGSIPDRFSAQQFSDYHSELNMSSLELGDSALYFCASRSRGSSGASSTDTQYFGPGTRLTVL.

This clonotype counts as medium-sized (0.01 to 0.1%). The chain has TRBV20-1 and TRBJ2-5, with D possibly TRBD2 on 6 matching bases. The V end lost 0 bases, the J end lost 5 bases, and 19 bases lay between the germline ends. The CDR3 is 16 residues long. Germline V CDR1 and CDR2: DFQATT, SNEGSKA (reference sequence). CDR3 sequence (DNA): TGCAGTGCTAGAGATTGGGAAGGGAGGTATTTGGAGACCCAGTACTTC. It encodes CSARDWEGRYLETQYF.

The chain links TRBV10-3 to TRBJ1-1, with D possibly being TRBD1 (6 bases). The CDR3 runs 13 residues. Trimming took 6 bases from V and 4 from J, leaving 12 bases between them. CDR1 is ENHRY and CDR2 is SYGVKD in the germline V gene. CDR3 protein: CAIREKGGTEAFF. CDR3 sequence (DNA): TGTGCCATCAGGGAAAAAGGGGGCACTGAAGCTTTCTTT.

This clonotype is medium-sized by share. The chain is built from TRBV9 and TRBJ2-3, with 8 positions matching TRBD2. The CDR3 is made up of 16 amino acids. Germline CDR1 is SGDLS and CDR2 is YYNGEE. V lost 4 bases to trimming and J lost 2 bases; unmatched junction nucleotides: 9. This CDR3 reads CASSSGVAGFTDTQYF. Written as DNA, the CDR3 is TGTGCCAGCAGCTCCGGGGTAGCGGGGTTCACAGATACGCAGTATTTT.

This clonotype is labeled medium-sized. This chain uses TRBV7-6 with TRBJ2-3; 10 nucleotides match TRBD2. V lost 5 bases, J lost 1 base, and 6 bases stayed unmatched. This CDR3 is 16 amino acids long. Germline V CDR1 and CDR2: SGHVS, FNYEAQ. The CDR3 DNA is TGTGCCAGCAGCCGACCTCTAGCGGGGGGCACAGATACGCAGTATTTT. Its translation is CASSRPLAGGTDTQYF.

Judged by abundance, this clonotype is medium-sized. The chain is built from TRBV12-5 and TRBJ1-1; 7 nucleotides agree with TRBD1. Germline CDR1 and CDR2: LGHNT and FRNRAP. CDR3 length: 14 residues. V dropped 5 bases and J dropped 6; count of bases not matched to a gene: 9. CDR3 nucleotides: TGTGCTAGTGGTATTACACAGGGGTGGGCTGAAGCTTTCTTT. It specifies CASGITQGWAEAFF.

This clonotype was seen ten or more times. The genes are TRBV7-8 and TRBJ1-6; D is ambiguous. The CDR3 runs 14 residues. Germline V lookup: CDR1 SGHVS, CDR2 FQNEAQ. V gave up 0 bases and J gave up 4 bases, with 4 bases separating them. The CDR3 spells CASSLAGYNSPLHF. DNA of the CDR3: TGTGCCAGCAGCTTAGCGGGATATAATTCACCCCTCCACTTT.

Within the sample, this clonotype is medium-sized (0.01 to 0.1%). V is TRBV6-5 and J is TRBJ1-4; the D gene is possibly TRBD1 (6 bases). V was pared by 6 bases and J by 12 bases, with 17 bases between. The germline CDR1 and CDR2 sequences are MNHEY and SVGAGI. This CDR3 has 13 amino acids. CDR3 DNA sequence: TGTGCCAGCAGATTCCCCGGACAGAAAGAACTGTTTTTT. Translation: CASRFPGQKELFF.

This sequence joins TRBV15 and TRBJ1-5; D possibly corresponds to TRBD1 (6 bases). The CDR3 covers 15 residues. The ends were cut back, 0 bases at V and 7 bases at J, with 13 bases in the middle. Germline-derived CDR1 and CDR2 are LNHNV and YYDKDF (reference sequence). CDR3 sequence: CATSRDRGGGQPQHF. The DNA of the CDR3 is TGTGCCACCAGCAGAGATAGGGGGGGAGGCCAGCCCCAGCATTTT.

This sequence joins TRBV6-5 and TRBJ2-7; D remains unclear. Germline-derived CDR1 and CDR2 are MNHEY and SVGAGI. CDR3 length: 14 amino acids. V was cut by 6 bases and J by 1 base, with 13 bases left in between. The CDR3: CASSPRRTSYEQYF. The CDR3 DNA reads as TGTGCCAGCAGCCCCAGACGGACGTCCTACGAGCAGTACTTC.

This clonotype is labeled as medium-sized. The chain recombines TRBV3-1 with TRBJ2-3, with a weak D call TRBD2 (6 bases). The CDR3 totals 21 residues. Trimming removed 4 bases at V and 7 bases at J, with 36 bases between. Germline CDR1 LGHDT, CDR2 YNNKEL (reference sequence). This CDR3 is CASSPNPNTPLGLKLANTQYF. The CDR3 bases are TGTGCCAGCAGCCCCAACCCCAATACCCCTTTGGGACTCAAACTCGCTAATACGCAGTATTTT.

The table lists this clonotype with many counts. The chain couples TRBV10-3 to TRBJ2-2, with a tentative D call TRBD1 (6 bases). CDR3 length: 13 residues. Germline-derived CDR1 and CDR2 are ENHRY and SYGVKD. With 10 bases removed from V and 2 bases from J, the gap between germline ends came to 11 bases. The CDR3 spells CANADSNTGELFF. The CDR3 DNA follows: TGTGCCAACGCGGACAGCAACACCGGGGAGCTGTTTTTT.

This clonotype was observed a handful of times. The rearrangement joins TRBV3-1 to TRBJ1-2; maybe TRBD1 (5 bases). The CDR3 is made up of 13 amino acids. The V and J ends lost 7 bases and 8 bases respectively, with 17 bases between them. CDR1 is LGHDT and CDR2 is YNNKEL in the germline V gene (reference sequence). The CDR3 region has the DNA TGTGCCAGCACCCGGACAAGCTTTGGCGGCTACACCTTC. It translates to CASTRTSFGGYTF.

This clonotype rates as medium-sized. J is TRBJ1-6 and V is TRBV28; possible D gene TRBD1, 5 bases. V was cut by 9 bases and J by 6 bases, with 9 bases left in between. Germline CDR1 reads MDHEN; CDR2 reads SYDVKM. This CDR3 comprises 12 residues. The CDR3 DNA follows: TGTGCCAGTGGCGACAGTAATTCACCCCTCCACTTT. It codes for CASGDSNSPLHF.

In its sample, this clonotype ranks as medium-sized. The V call is TRBV2, the J call TRBJ1-3; D gene unclear. V was cut by 6 bases and J by 2 bases, with 11 bases left in between. The CDR3 covers 14 residues. CDR1 is SNHLY, CDR2 FYNNEI, per germline. CDR3 coding DNA: TGTGCCAGCAGCGCCTTTGGGACTGGAAACACCATATATTTT. Translation: CASSAFGTGNTIYF.

In its sample, this clonotype ranks as medium-sized. The rearrangement uses TRBV4-2 and TRBJ2-1, with 7 bases that match TRBD1. The germline gives CDR1 LGHNA, CDR2 YNFKEQ. There are 17 residues in the CDR3. The junction had 7 bases not matched to a gene; V was cut back by 2 bases and J by 0 bases. The CDR3 is CASSQRRGTDSYNEQFF. In DNA form, the CDR3 reads TGTGCCAGCAGCCAACGTAGGGGGACAGACTCCTACAATGAGCAGTTCTTC.

J is TRBJ2-2 and V is TRBV20-1; 9 bases match TRBD1. CDR3 length equals 14 residues. Germline V gene sequence: CDR1 DFQATT, CDR2 SNEGSKA (reference sequence). Germline trimming cut 6 bases from V and 7 bases from J; bases unmatched to any gene: 9. The CDR3 DNA reads as TGCAGTGCCCCAATCGCGGGACAGGGCGGGGAGCTGTTTTTT. Amino acid sequence: CSAPIAGQGGELFF.